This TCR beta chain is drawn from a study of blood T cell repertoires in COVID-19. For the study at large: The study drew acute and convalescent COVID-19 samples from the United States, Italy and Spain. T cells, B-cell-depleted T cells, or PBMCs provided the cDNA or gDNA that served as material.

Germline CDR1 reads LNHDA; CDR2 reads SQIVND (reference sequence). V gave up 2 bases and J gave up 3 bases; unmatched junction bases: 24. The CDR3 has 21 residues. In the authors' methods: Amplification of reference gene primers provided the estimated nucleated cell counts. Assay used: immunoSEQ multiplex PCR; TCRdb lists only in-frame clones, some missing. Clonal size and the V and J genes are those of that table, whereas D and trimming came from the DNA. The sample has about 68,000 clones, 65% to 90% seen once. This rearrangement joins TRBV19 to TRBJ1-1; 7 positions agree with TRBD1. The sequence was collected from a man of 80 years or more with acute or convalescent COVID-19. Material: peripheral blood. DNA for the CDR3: TGTGCCAGTAGTATACAATACCCTCCGGGACAGAAATTATATTTGGACACTGAAGCTTTCTTT. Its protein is CASSIQYPPGQKLYLDTEAFF.